A single sample is the source of the 3 T cell receptor beta chains below, sequenced in a study of cytomegalovirus exposure and HLA in healthy donors. Profiled with immunoSEQ multiplex PCR; TCRdb holds only in-frame clones, not every one. The data show 190,000 or so clones, with 84% seen just once and about 2.8% held by the top ten. Sequencing was done on a sample of PBMCs. All receptors come from a young woman in good health and CMV-seropositive.

This clone was counted once. This chain connects TRBV9 to TRBJ2-6; D not resolved. Germline V gene lookup returns CDR1 SGDLS and CDR2 YYNGEE. The CDR3 runs to 17 residues. V was trimmed by 0 bases and J by 0 bases, leaving 10 bases between them. CDR3 bases: TGTGCCAGCAGCGTAGTCCCTTCCGGCTCTGGGGCCAACGTCCTGACTTTC. This encodes CASSVVPSGSGANVLTF. Full variable domain (outside the CDR3, taken from reference TRBV9 and TRBJ2-6): DSGVTQTPKHLITATGQRVTLRCSPRSGDLSVYWYQQSLDQGLQFLIQYYNGEERAKGNILERFSAQQFPDLHSELNLSSLELGDSALYFCASSVVPSGSGANVLTFGAGSRLTVL.

A few counts support this clone. This chain links TRBV18 with TRBJ1-6, with TRBD1 identical over 10 bases. Germline assignment: CDR1 KGHSH and CDR2 LQKENI. With V trimmed by 1 base and J by 7 bases, 4 bases remained unmatched. This CDR3 spans 16 amino acids. Written as DNA, the CDR3 is TGTGCCAGCTCACCACAGGGACAGGGGACGAATTCACCCCTCCACTTT. Its protein is CASSPQGQGTNSPLHF.

This chain links TRBV6-5 with TRBJ1-2, with a possible D match to TRBD1 (6 bases). Germline-derived CDR1 and CDR2 are MNHEY and SVGAGI. This CDR3 is built from 14 residues. The V and J ends lost 0 bases and 3 bases respectively, with 8 bases between them. DNA for the CDR3: TGTGCCAGCAGTTACTCGAACAGGGACTATGGCTACACCTTC. Translated: CASSYSNRDYGYTF.